Here is one T cell receptor beta chain with its context. Measured with immunoSEQ multiplex PCR; TCRdb has only the in-frame clones, and not every one. The sample lists approximately 120,000 clones, around 82% occurring once. This entry is derived from a study of blood T cell repertoires in COVID-19. As for the study in general: Italy, Spain and the United States were the sources of the convalescent and acute COVID-19 samples.

The CDR3 sequence is 15 residues long. Trimming at V came to 6 bases and at J to 10 bases, leaving 14 bases not matched to a gene. Germline V gene lookup returns CDR1 MGHRA and CDR2 YSYEKL. This TCR was recovered from a human donor in a cohort sampled during active or convalescent COVID-19. The sequenced material came from peripheral blood. The chain is built from TRBV4-1 and TRBJ2-1; 8 bases fit TRBD2. CDR3 DNA: TGCGCCAGCAGTCCACTACCGGGACTAGGCAGGGAGCAGTTCTTC. Translated: CASSPLPGLGREQFF.